This is a list of T cell receptor beta chains from one sample in a study of blood T cell repertoires in COVID-19. Some clones are missing from TCRdb's copy, which holds only in-frame ones; the method was immunoSEQ multiplex PCR. Of about 120,000 clones in the sample, roughly three quarters were seen once. Material for sequencing was peripheral blood. The receptors originated from a human donor in a cohort sampled during active COVID-19. Each CDR3 is given with its conserved first and last residue. The D gene is left open where the match is weak. A row's size may be missing; if present it is once, few, many or a size class.

J gene,V gene,CDR3 length,D gene,clone size,CDR3 protein
TRBJ1-1,TRBV12-3/TRBV12-4,13,-,-,CASSPGGSSEAFF
TRBJ2-1,TRBV11-3,17,TRBD2,-,CASSLPVGTSAYNEQFF
TRBJ2-1,TRBV28,13,-,-,CASCEQGDNEQFF
TRBJ2-7,TRBV12-3/TRBV12-4,13,-,once,CASSPPGVREQYF
TRBJ2-2,TRBV28,15,-,-,CASSLSPLRTGELFF
TRBJ2-5,TRBV30,12,-,-,CAWGDFKETQYF
TRBJ2-7,TRBV7-8,14,TRBD2,-,CASSSGLAGDEQYF
TRBJ2-7,TRBV2,15,-,once,CASSEGRRVSYEQYF
TRBJ2-3,TRBV5-4,15,-,once,CASSLGQGFTDTQYF
TRBJ1-1,TRBV25-1,13,TRBD1,few,CASLPDRGTEAFF
TRBJ1-1,TRBV6-5,14,TRBD1,-,CASRPGTGNTEAFF
TRBJ2-6,TRBV11-2,15,-,-,CASSSMTGGANVLTF
TRBJ2-3,TRBV7-9,17,TRBD2,-,CASSQGLAGLLTDTQYF
TRBJ2-3,TRBV14,13,-,-,CASRQTGTDTQYF
TRBJ2-7,TRBV5-1,16,TRBD2,-,CASSQTRTSGYYEQYF
TRBJ2-7,TRBV28,15,TRBD2,-,CASSKPGLAGNEQYF
TRBJ1-1,TRBV7-6,13,-,-,CASSSRVGTEAFF
TRBJ2-7,TRBV19,13,TRBD1,-,CASSGDSSYEQYF
TRBJ2-7,TRBV10-3,14,TRBD1,-,CAISIDRGRGEQYF
TRBJ2-7,TRBV29-1,14,TRBD1,few,CSVELTGGIGEQYF